The clone carrying this T cell receptor (beta chain) was observed a single time. Antigen unknown. The data stem from a study of T-cell memory formation after mild COVID-19. Whole-study findings and limits: The study detected some responding clones in pre-infection memory, suggesting cross-reactive memory joined. Day 15 to 85 contractors were CD4/CD8 balanced; later expanders leaned CD4+.

Germline values: CDR1 ENHRY, CDR2 SYGVKD. The CDR3 is 13 residues long. Deletions cut 11 bases from V and 6 bases from J, with 19 bases between. Each CDR3 protein gets one entry after TCRdb re-called the 5' RACE reads with MiXCR. The data hold about 190,000 distinct CDR3 sequences, with over 20% observed a single time. Sequenced input: PBMCs or a T cell subset sorted from them (not recorded which). The receptor was derived from an adult woman who had mild COVID-19 (a few samples of this study predate the infection). Cell type and time point are not known. The rearrangement joins TRBV10-3 to TRBJ1-2; D gene uncertain. CDR3 region: CAVKSLGGDGYTF. The DNA of the CDR3 is TGTGCCGTCAAGTCCTTGGGTGGGGATGGCTACACCTTC.